Shown below are 23 T cell receptor beta chains from a single sample sequenced in a study of vaccination and CD4 T cells after COVID-19. Documented treatment: roughly 10-day PBMC culture with coronavirus spike peptide pools or control peptides (ViraFEST assay). With the Oncomine TCR Beta short-read assay, DNA from cultured CD4+ T cells was sequenced. MiXCR, run by TCRdb on the PCR reads, gives a single entry per CDR3 protein. The sample lists fewer than 9,500 distinct CDR3 sequences; 50% to 65% were seen once. No antigen has been identified for these receptors. Sequences were obtained from CD4+ T cells from blood, cultured in vitro. All receptors derive from a human donor who had recovered from COVID-19.

The chain employs TRBV4-3 and TRBJ1-1, with 8 positions matching TRBD1. Germline V gene data show CDR1 as LGHNA and CDR2 as YSLEER. V was pared by 5 bases and J by 3 bases, with 2 bases of the junction left unmatched. This CDR3 is 13 amino acids long. This CDR3 is CASSTQGDTEAFF. The CDR3 nucleotides are TGCGCCAGCAGCACACAGGGGGACACTGAAGCTTTCTTT.

The chain employs TRBV28 and TRBJ1-2; TRBD1 agrees at 9 bases. Germline lookup yields CDR1 MDHEN and CDR2 SYDVKM. The CDR3 is 14 amino acids. V was pared by 4 bases and J by 6 bases, with 6 bases of the junction left unmatched. The CDR3 DNA is TGTGCCAGCAGTTCCACAGGGGGCGGCCATGGCTACACCTTC. This gives the protein CASSSTGGGHGYTF.

The chain is built from TRBV2 and TRBJ1-3; D is perhaps TRBD1 (5 bases). Deletions cut 4 bases from V and 2 bases from J, with 9 bases between. From germline, CDR1 is SNHLY and CDR2 FYNNEI. This CDR3 comprises 14 residues. The CDR3 region is CASSGGRAGNTIYF. CDR3 DNA sequence: TGTGCCAGCAGTGGGGGCAGGGCTGGAAACACCATATATTTT.

The rearrangement links TRBV6-1 to TRBJ1-2; D uncertain. Per germline, CDR1 MNHNS and CDR2 SASEGT. CDR3 length: 15 residues. V gave up 5 bases and J gave up 3 bases, with 16 bases separating them. CDR3 sequence (DNA): TGTGCCAGCAGTCAAAATCCCTGGTCGGACTATGGCTACACCTTC. It codes for CASSQNPWSDYGYTF.

This chain uses TRBV12-1 with TRBJ2-3; the table's D call of TRBD2 was not tested on the DNA. TRBV12-1 is an annotated pseudogene. The CDR3 sequence is 18 residues long. The CDR3 region is CASSFVTSGSHLTDTQYF. As DNA, the CDR3 is TGTGCCAGCAGCTTTGTAACTAGCGGGAGTCATTTGACAGATACGCAGTATTTT.

V gene TRBV6-1 combines with J gene TRBJ2-7; tentatively, D is TRBD2 (6 bases). Trimming removed 7 bases from V and 4 bases from J, with 17 bases in between. This CDR3 region has 14 residues. Germline V gene lookup returns CDR1 MNHNS and CDR2 SASEGT. CDR3 residues: CASKMGGGVYEQYF. CDR3 bases: TGTGCCAGCAAAATGGGGGGTGGGGTGTACGAGCAGTACTTC.

The chain has TRBV2 and TRBJ1-5; D is unclear. The germline V and J ends were trimmed by 5 bases and 0 bases, with 8 bases remaining between them. CDR3 length: 14 residues. Germline V CDR1 and CDR2: SNHLY, FYNNEI. CDR3 protein: CASSTSYSNQPQHF. CDR3 DNA: TGTGCCAGCAGTACATCCTATAGCAATCAGCCCCAGCATTTT.

This clonotype counts as medium-sized. The chain has TRBV19 and TRBJ2-1, with TRBD2 matching over 12 bases. Germline V gene data show CDR1 as LNHDA and CDR2 as SQIVND (reference sequence). CDR3 size: 21 residues. The V gene end was trimmed by 5 bases and the J gene end by 0 bases; junction bases not matched to a gene: 17. The CDR3 protein is CASSLLPPGLAGSSSYNEQFF. CDR3 nucleotide sequence: TGTGCCAGTAGTCTTCTTCCCCCGGGACTAGCGGGTTCTAGCTCCTACAATGAGCAGTTCTTC.

The chain links TRBV20-1 to TRBJ1-2; D is unresolved. The CDR3 extends over 15 amino acids. Per germline, CDR1 DFQATT and CDR2 SNEGSKA (reference sequence). The CDR3 loop is CSALSPHRANYGYTF. The CDR3 DNA reads TGCAGCGCTTTGTCTCCCCACAGAGCTAACTATGGCTACACCTTC.

This chain joins TRBV20-1 and TRBJ1-2; 10 bases align to TRBD1. Per the germline V gene, CDR1 is DFQATT and CDR2 is SNEGSKA (reference sequence). V trimming: 4 bases; J trimming: 7 bases; junction bases outside the gene matches: 3. The CDR3 runs to 12 residues. CDR3: CSAKRQGAGYTF. DNA for the CDR3: TGCAGTGCTAAAAGACAGGGGGCTGGCTACACCTTC.

The V gene is TRBV25-1, the J gene TRBJ2-2; D not resolved. Trimming shortened V by 4 bases and J by 7 bases, and 7 bases separated the two germline ends. Germline CDR1 reads MGHDK; CDR2 reads SYGVNS. The CDR3 spans 12 residues. DNA for the CDR3: TGTGCCAGCAGTGGGCAGAGCGGGGAGCTGTTTTTT. This sequence encodes CASSGQSGELFF.

V usage is TRBV27 and J usage is TRBJ1-2; no reliable D call. V was shortened by 2 bases and J by 2 bases, with 12 bases between the two germline ends. Germline loops: CDR1 MNHEY, CDR2 SMNVEV (reference sequence). This CDR3 has 15 amino acids. CDR3 sequence: CASSLNRNLNYGYTF. The CDR3 DNA is TGTGCCAGCAGTTTAAACAGAAATTTAAACTATGGCTACACCTTC.

The chain employs TRBV6-1 and TRBJ1-2, with D possibly matching TRBD1 (6 bases). CDR1 and CDR2 from the germline V gene are MNHNS and SASEGT. Trimming removed 6 bases at V and 7 bases at J, with 15 bases between. The CDR3 consists of 13 residues. The CDR3: CASSLGGAGGYTF. The CDR3, as DNA: TGTGCCAGCAGCCTAGGGGGGGCGGGTGGCTACACCTTC.

The chain links TRBV6-5 to TRBJ2-2; D might be TRBD1 (5 bases). V shed 3 bases and J shed 1 base, with 9 bases lying between them. Germline V CDR1 and CDR2: MNHEY, SVGAGI. This CDR3 comprises 15 residues. CDR3: CASSYNRKNTGELFF. CDR3 nucleotides: TGTGCCAGCAGTTATAACAGGAAGAACACCGGGGAGCTGTTTTTT.

The V gene is TRBV19, the J gene TRBJ2-2; 8 bases match TRBD2. Trimming took 6 bases from V and 5 from J; bases not matched to a gene: 8. Germline loops: CDR1 LNHDA, CDR2 SQIVND (reference sequence). CDR3 length: 15 residues. The CDR3 here is CASSAGGAGTGELFF. CDR3 coding DNA: TGTGCCAGTAGCGCGGGGGGCGCAGGGACCGGGGAGCTGTTTTTT.

The V and J genes are TRBV6-1 and TRBJ1-1; 9 bases fit TRBD1. CDR1 MNHNS and CDR2 SASEGT come from the germline V gene. V lost 6 bases to trimming and J lost 5 bases; unmatched junction nucleotides: 7. CDR3 size: 14 residues. CDR3 sequence: CASSLDRGGTEAFF. In nucleotides, the CDR3 is TGTGCCAGCAGCCTGGACAGGGGAGGGACTGAAGCTTTCTTT.

A few counts support this clonotype. The V call is TRBV7-8, the J call TRBJ2-4; 10 nucleotides line up with TRBD1. V shed 3 bases, J shed 0 bases, and the junction held 8 bases outside the gene matches. The germline CDR1 and CDR2 sequences are SGHVS and FQNEAQ. The CDR3 totals 18 residues. The CDR3 reads CASSLTGGAYGAKNIQYF. DNA of the CDR3: TGTGCCAGCAGCTTGACAGGGGGCGCGTACGGAGCCAAAAACATTCAGTACTTC.

This clonotype came up once. This chain's CDR3 is CASSFGRIAPTQYF. In DNA, the CDR3 is TGTGCCAGCAGTTTTGGACGGATAGCGCCTACGCAGTATTTT. V and J are TRBV12-3 or TRBV12-4 and TRBJ2-3, with D perhaps TRBD2 (5 bases). The CDR3 is 14 residues long. V was pared by 3 bases and J by 8 bases, with 15 bases between.

The V gene is TRBV20-1, the J gene TRBJ1-2; 8 bases line up with TRBD1. The germline CDR1 and CDR2 sequences are DFQATT and SNEGSKA (reference sequence). With 3 bases clipped from V and 2 bases from J, the junction kept 8 bases outside the gene matches. The CDR3 contains 15 residues. CDR3: CSASPPGGGNYGYTF. DNA of the CDR3: TGCAGTGCTAGTCCGCCAGGGGGCGGCAACTATGGCTACACCTTC.

The V call is TRBV2, the J call TRBJ2-7, with 11 nucleotides matching TRBD1. Per germline, CDR1 SNHLY and CDR2 FYNNEI. The trim removed 6 bases at V and 10 bases at J, leaving 17 bases unmatched. CDR3 length: 16 amino acids. The DNA for the CDR3 is TGTGCCAGCAGAGGACAGGGGGCGACACTCACCAGAGATCAGTACTTC. This sequence encodes CASRGQGATLTRDQYF.

The chain carries TRBV5-1 and TRBJ1-1, with 8 bases identical to TRBD1. The CDR3 extends over 14 amino acids. The germline gives CDR1 SGHRS, CDR2 YFSETQ. V dropped 4 bases and J dropped 3; count of bases not matched to a gene: 5. CDR3 nucleotides: TGCGCCAGCAGCGACCAGGGGGCGTACACTGAAGCTTTCTTT. Its translation: CASSDQGAYTEAFF.

V is TRBV6-5 and J is TRBJ2-5; D is perhaps TRBD2 (6 bases). The CDR3 contains 14 residues. Germline V gene lookup returns CDR1 MNHEY and CDR2 SVGAGI. V was trimmed by 0 bases and J by 1 base, leaving 6 bases between them. This CDR3 is CASSYSGGQETQYF. The CDR3 nucleotides are TGTGCCAGCAGTTACTCGGGGGGCCAAGAGACCCAGTACTTC.

The gene calls are TRBV6-1 and TRBJ1-1; no clear D gene. This CDR3 comprises 18 residues. Germline assignment: CDR1 MNHNS and CDR2 SASEGT. V was clipped by 8 bases and J by 5 bases, with 30 bases between them. Here the CDR3 reads CASRPQTGPLGAKTEAFF. The CDR3 DNA follows: TGTGCCAGCCGACCGCAAACCGGGCCGCTGGGCGCGAAAACTGAAGCTTTCTTT.